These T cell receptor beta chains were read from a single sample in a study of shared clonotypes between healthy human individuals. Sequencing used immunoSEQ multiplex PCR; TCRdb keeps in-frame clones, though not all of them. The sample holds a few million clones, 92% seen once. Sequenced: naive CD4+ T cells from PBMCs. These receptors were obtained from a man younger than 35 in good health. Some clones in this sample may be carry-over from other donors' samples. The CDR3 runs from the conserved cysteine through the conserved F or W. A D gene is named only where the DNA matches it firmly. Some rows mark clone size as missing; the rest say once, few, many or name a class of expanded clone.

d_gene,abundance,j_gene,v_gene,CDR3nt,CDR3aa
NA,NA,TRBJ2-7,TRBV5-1,TGCGCCAGCAGCGCGGACCCCAGGGAGTTCTTC,CASSADPREFF
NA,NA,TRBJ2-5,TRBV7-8,TGTGCCAGCCGCCGGGTTGGAGGAACAGTTTCGTACCAAGAGACCCAGTACTTC,CASRRVGGTVSYQETQYF
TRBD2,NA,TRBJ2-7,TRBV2,TGTGCCAGCAGTGATGGGACTACCGCCTACGAGCAGTACTTC,CASSDGTTAYEQYF
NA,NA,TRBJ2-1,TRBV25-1,TGTGCCAGCAGTGAAGTAGTTCCGAGTGAGCAGTTCTTC,CASSEVVPSEQFF
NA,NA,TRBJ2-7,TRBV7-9,TGTGCCAGCGAGGTGGGCTACGAGCAGTACTTC,CASEVGYEQYF
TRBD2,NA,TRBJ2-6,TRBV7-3,TGTGCCAGCAGCTTATTGGGAGGGGTTGGGGCCAACGTCCTGACTTTC,CASSLLGGVGANVLTF
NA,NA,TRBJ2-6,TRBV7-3,TGTGCCAGCAGCTTAACAGGGGGAACTGGGGCCAACGTCCTGACTTTC,CASSLTGGTGANVLTF
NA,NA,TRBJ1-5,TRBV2,TGTGCCAGCAGGAAGGGGTTGCCGAATCAGCCCCAGCATTTT,CASRKGLPNQPQHF
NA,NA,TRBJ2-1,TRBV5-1,TGCGCCAGCAGCCCCGCGGGGGCTAGGGGGAATGAGCAGTTCTTC,CASSPAGARGNEQFF
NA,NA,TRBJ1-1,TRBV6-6,TGTGCCAGCAGTCACCAGGGGAACACTGAAGCTTTCTTT,CASSHQGNTEAFF
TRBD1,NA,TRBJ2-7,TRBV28,TGTGCCAGCAGGCCAGGGACAGGGAAATCCTACGAGCAGTACTTC,CASRPGTGKSYEQYF
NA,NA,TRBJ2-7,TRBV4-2,TGTGCCAGCAGCCACCAGGGGTTTGGGGAAGATACAGACTACGAGCAGTACTTC,CASSHQGFGEDTDYEQYF
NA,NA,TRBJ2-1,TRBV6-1,TGTGCCAGCAGTGTAACAGGGACCCTCTCCTACAATGAGCAGTTCTTC,CASSVTGTLSYNEQFF
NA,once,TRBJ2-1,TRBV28,TGTGCCAGCAGACGGGACCACAATGAGCAGTTCTTC,CASRRDHNEQFF
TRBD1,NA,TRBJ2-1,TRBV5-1,TGCGCCAGCAGCATCCCGACCTGGACAGGGAACAATGAGCAGTTCTTC,CASSIPTWTGNNEQFF
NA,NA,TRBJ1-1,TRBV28,TGTGCCAGCAGTCGTGGGGCAGGGTCGGGCACTGAAGCTTTCTTT,CASSRGAGSGTEAFF
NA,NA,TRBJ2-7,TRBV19,TGTGCCAGTAGTATCCTGCTCGCTAGCGAGCAGTACTTC,CASSILLASEQYF
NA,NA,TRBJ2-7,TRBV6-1,TGTGCCAGCAGTGAAGCGGGAAGGGGAGATCCTTACGAGCAGTACTTC,CASSEAGRGDPYEQYF
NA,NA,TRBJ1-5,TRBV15,TGTGCCACCAGCAGAGTGGTTGGCGGCAATCAGCCCCAGCATTTT,CATSRVVGGNQPQHF
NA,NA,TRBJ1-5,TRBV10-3,TGTGCCATCGGTTTCCTAGTCGGCAATCAGCCCCAGCATTTT,CAIGFLVGNQPQHF
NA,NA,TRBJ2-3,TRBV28,TGTGCCAGCAGTCCCAATTATCGGCAGTATTTT,CASSPNYRQYF